The present T cell receptor beta chain was sequenced within a study of blood T cell repertoires in COVID-19. Study-level information: COVID-19 samples collected from the United States, Italy and Spain covered acute and convalescent phases. T cells, B-cell-depleted T cells, or PBMCs provided the cDNA or gDNA that served as material.

The method was immunoSEQ multiplex PCR; TCRdb's version includes in-frame clones alone and lacks a portion of them. The repertoire holds about 51,000 clones, with 75% to 90% as singletons. The V and J ends lost 4 bases and 2 bases, in that order; junction bases with no gene match: 2. This CDR3 is 14 amino acids long. The germline V gene has CDR1 MNHEY and CDR2 SVGAGI. This clone was seen a single time. Source material: peripheral blood. The TCR sequence derives from a man aged 60 to 69 with acute or convalescent COVID-19. J is TRBJ1-5 and V is TRBV6-5, with 7 bases identical to TRBD1. The CDR3 region has the DNA TGTGCCAGCAGTTCAACAGGGGGCAATCAGCCCCAGCATTTT. Amino acids: CASSSTGGNQPQHF.